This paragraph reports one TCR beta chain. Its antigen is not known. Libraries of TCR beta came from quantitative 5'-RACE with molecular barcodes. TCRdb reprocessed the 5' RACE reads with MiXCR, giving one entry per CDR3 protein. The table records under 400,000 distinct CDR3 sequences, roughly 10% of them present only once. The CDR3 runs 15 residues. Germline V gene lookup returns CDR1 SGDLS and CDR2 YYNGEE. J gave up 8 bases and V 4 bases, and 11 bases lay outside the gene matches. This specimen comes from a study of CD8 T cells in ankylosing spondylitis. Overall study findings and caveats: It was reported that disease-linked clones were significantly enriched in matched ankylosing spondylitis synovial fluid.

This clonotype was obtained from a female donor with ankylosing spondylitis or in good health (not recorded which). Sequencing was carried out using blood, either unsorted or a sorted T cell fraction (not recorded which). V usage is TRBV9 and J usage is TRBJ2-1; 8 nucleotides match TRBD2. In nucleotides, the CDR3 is TGTGCCAGCAGCCCGGGAGGACTAGCCGGCCATGAGCAGTTCTTC. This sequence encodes CASSPGGLAGHEQFF.